The rows below give T cell receptor beta chains drawn from one sample of a study of T cell responses to AZD1222 COVID-19 vaccine. Assay used: immunoSEQ multiplex PCR; TCRdb lists only in-frame clones, some missing. This sample has 90,000 or so clones, with about 87% found just once. The material was peripheral blood, obtained on day 0 of AZD1222 vaccination. These TCRs come from an adult in good health. Each CDR3 is given with its conserved first and last residue. The D gene is left open where the match is weak. A clone size is listed for some rows: how often the clone was seen (once, few, many), or a class if it is expanded.

V gene: TRBV28
D gene: TRBD1
J gene: TRBJ1-1
clone size: -
CDR3 DNA: TGTGCCAGCAGTCAACAGGGGCTTGAAGCTTTCTTT
CDR3 protein: CASSQQGLEAFF

V gene: TRBV27
D gene: -
J gene: TRBJ1-6
clone size: few
CDR3 DNA: TGTGCCAGCAGCCCCCTCAGTTCACCCCTCCACTTT
CDR3 protein: CASSPLSSPLHF

V gene: TRBV7-9
D gene: -
J gene: TRBJ2-1
clone size: -
CDR3 DNA: TGTGCCAGCAGCCCCCCGGGGTCGACAGTCCGGTTCTTC
CDR3 protein: CASSPPGSTVRFF

V gene: TRBV20-1
D gene: -
J gene: TRBJ1-5
clone size: -
CDR3 DNA: TGCAGTGCTAGTCGTGATTACAGCAATCAGCCCCAGCATTTT
CDR3 protein: CSASRDYSNQPQHF

V gene: TRBV7-9
D gene: -
J gene: TRBJ2-7
clone size: -
CDR3 DNA: TGTGCCAGCAGCCCCGACAGTCCCTCCTACGAGCAGTACTTC
CDR3 protein: CASSPDSPSYEQYF

V gene: TRBV7-2
D gene: -
J gene: TRBJ2-5
clone size: once
CDR3 DNA: TGTGCCAGCAGCTTAGGTGTGGGAGAGACCCAGTACTTC
CDR3 protein: CASSLGVGETQYF

V gene: TRBV18
D gene: -
J gene: TRBJ2-7
clone size: -
CDR3 DNA: TGTGCCAGCTCACCAAATCGAGGGGACGAGCAGTACTTC
CDR3 protein: CASSPNRGDEQYF

V gene: TRBV5-4
D gene: -
J gene: TRBJ1-3
clone size: -
CDR3 DNA: TGTGCCAGCAGCTTGGACGGTAGCTCTGGAAACACCATATATTTT
CDR3 protein: CASSLDGSSGNTIYF

V gene: TRBV3-1/TRBV3-2
D gene: TRBD2
J gene: TRBJ2-3
clone size: -
CDR3 DNA: TGTGCCAGCACCCAAACAAGCGGGAGCGCGTCAGATACGCAGTATTTT
CDR3 protein: CASTQTSGSASDTQYF

V gene: TRBV15
D gene: TRBD1
J gene: TRBJ1-5
clone size: -
CDR3 DNA: TGTGCCACCAGCGGGACAGTCGATCAGCCCCAGCATTTT
CDR3 protein: CATSGTVDQPQHF

V gene: TRBV2
D gene: -
J gene: TRBJ2-1
clone size: -
CDR3 DNA: TGTGCCAGCAGTCCCCAAGGGCTAGCCCACAATGAGCAGTTCTTC
CDR3 protein: CASSPQGLAHNEQFF

V gene: TRBV18
D gene: -
J gene: TRBJ1-1
clone size: -
CDR3 DNA: TGTGCCAGCTCACCACCGAGGGGTGGGGCCACTGAAGCTTTCTTT
CDR3 protein: CASSPPRGGATEAFF

V gene: TRBV20-1
D gene: TRBD2
J gene: TRBJ2-2
clone size: -
CDR3 DNA: TGCAGTGCTAGTAGGAGCGGGAGTAAGCACGGGGAGCTGTTTTTT
CDR3 protein: CSASRSGSKHGELFF

V gene: TRBV7-6
D gene: -
J gene: TRBJ1-4
clone size: once
CDR3 DNA: TGTGCCAGCAGCTTAGTAGGACGGACCGGTGAAAAACTGTTTTTT
CDR3 protein: CASSLVGRTGEKLFF

V gene: TRBV14
D gene: -
J gene: TRBJ1-1
clone size: -
CDR3 DNA: TGTGCCAGCAGCCAAGCCGGGGCCTTGGGGACTGAAGCTTTCTTT
CDR3 protein: CASSQAGALGTEAFF

V gene: TRBV2
D gene: -
J gene: TRBJ2-7
clone size: -
CDR3 DNA: TGTGCCAGCAGTGTATTAGGCTACGAGCAGTACTTC
CDR3 protein: CASSVLGYEQYF

V gene: TRBV27
D gene: -
J gene: TRBJ1-4
clone size: once
CDR3 DNA: TGTGCCAGCAGGACAACAGGGATCGAGGTTAATGAAAAACTGTTTTTT
CDR3 protein: CASRTTGIEVNEKLFF

V gene: TRBV7-2
D gene: -
J gene: TRBJ2-1
clone size: -
CDR3 DNA: TGTGCCAGCAGCTTAGTGGGGGTCTCCTACAATGAGCAGTTCTTC
CDR3 protein: CASSLVGVSYNEQFF

V gene: TRBV7-9
D gene: -
J gene: TRBJ1-1
clone size: once
CDR3 DNA: TGTGCCAGCAGCTTAGGGGGGCACGGGGCTGAAGCTTTCTTT
CDR3 protein: CASSLGGHGAEAFF

V gene: TRBV18
D gene: -
J gene: TRBJ2-2
clone size: few
CDR3 DNA: TGTGCCAGCTCACCACCGAACACCGGGGAGCTGTTTTTT
CDR3 protein: CASSPPNTGELFF

V gene: TRBV19
D gene: TRBD2
J gene: TRBJ2-1
clone size: -
CDR3 DNA: TGTGCCTGTCGATCGCGTAGCGGGAGGGCCGAGCAGTTCTTC
CDR3 protein: CACRSRSGRAEQFF

V gene: TRBV12-3/TRBV12-4
D gene: -
J gene: TRBJ2-7
clone size: -
CDR3 DNA: TGTGCCAGCAGTTTAGGGCTACCCTACGAGCAGTACTTC
CDR3 protein: CASSLGLPYEQYF

V gene: TRBV15
D gene: -
J gene: TRBJ1-5
clone size: -
CDR3 DNA: TGTGCCACCAGCAGTAGATATAGCAATCAGCCCCAGCATTTT
CDR3 protein: CATSSRYSNQPQHF

V gene: TRBV9
D gene: -
J gene: TRBJ1-3
clone size: -
CDR3 DNA: TGTGCCAGCAGCGTAGAAGTGGGGTTTTCCCCTGGAAACACCATATATTTT
CDR3 protein: CASSVEVGFSPGNTIYF

V gene: TRBV19
D gene: -
J gene: TRBJ2-1
clone size: -
CDR3 DNA: TGTGCCACCCATAGGGGAGCGGGCCGAAGCTCCTACAATGAGCAGTTCTTC
CDR3 protein: CATHRGAGRSSYNEQFF

V gene: TRBV14
D gene: -
J gene: TRBJ2-7
clone size: few
CDR3 DNA: TGTGCCAGCAGCCAAGTGCAGTTCTACGAGCAGTACTTC
CDR3 protein: CASSQVQFYEQYF

V gene: TRBV3-1/TRBV3-2
D gene: -
J gene: TRBJ2-1
clone size: -
CDR3 DNA: TGTGCCAGCAGCCAAGAGGGGCAGGATACCCACCCGGAGTTCTTC
CDR3 protein: CASSQEGQDTHPEFF

V gene: TRBV5-1
D gene: TRBD1
J gene: TRBJ2-3
clone size: few
CDR3 DNA: TGCGCCAGCAGCCGAACAATCGGGACAGGGGTTGCAGATACGCAGTATTTT
CDR3 protein: CASSRTIGTGVADTQYF

V gene: TRBV19
D gene: TRBD1
J gene: TRBJ1-2
clone size: -
CDR3 DNA: TGTGCCAGTAGTATTACAGGGGCCCCAGGATATGGCTACACCTTC
CDR3 protein: CASSITGAPGYGYTF

V gene: TRBV6-4
D gene: TRBD1
J gene: TRBJ1-6
clone size: -
CDR3 DNA: TGTGCCAGCAGTGAACTTGGACAGGGGAATTCACCCCTCCACTTT
CDR3 protein: CASSELGQGNSPLHF

V gene: TRBV19
D gene: TRBD1
J gene: TRBJ1-2
clone size: once
CDR3 DNA: TGTGCCAGTAGTATATGGATGACTTGGGACAGGGGAGGTGGCTACACCTTC
CDR3 protein: CASSIWMTWDRGGGYTF

V gene: TRBV11-3
D gene: -
J gene: TRBJ2-1
clone size: -
CDR3 DNA: TGTGCCAGCCCTACGACAGTGTCCTACAATGAGCAGTTCTTC
CDR3 protein: CASPTTVSYNEQFF

V gene: TRBV7-9
D gene: -
J gene: TRBJ2-1
clone size: -
CDR3 DNA: TGTGCCAGCAGCTTATTAGTTCTGGACGGGAGTACCAATGAGCAGTTCTTC
CDR3 protein: CASSLLVLDGSTNEQFF